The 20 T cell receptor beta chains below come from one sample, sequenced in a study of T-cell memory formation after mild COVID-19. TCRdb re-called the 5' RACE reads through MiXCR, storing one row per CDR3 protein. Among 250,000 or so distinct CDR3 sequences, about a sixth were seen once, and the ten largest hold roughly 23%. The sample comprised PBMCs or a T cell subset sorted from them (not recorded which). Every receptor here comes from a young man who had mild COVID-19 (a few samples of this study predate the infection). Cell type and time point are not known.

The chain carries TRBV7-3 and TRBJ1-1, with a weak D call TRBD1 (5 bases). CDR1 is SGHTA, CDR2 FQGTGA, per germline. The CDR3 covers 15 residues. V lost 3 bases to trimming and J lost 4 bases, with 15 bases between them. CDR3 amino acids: CASSLAQAKSTEAFF. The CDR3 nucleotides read TGTGCCAGCAGCTTGGCACAGGCCAAATCCACTGAAGCTTTCTTT.

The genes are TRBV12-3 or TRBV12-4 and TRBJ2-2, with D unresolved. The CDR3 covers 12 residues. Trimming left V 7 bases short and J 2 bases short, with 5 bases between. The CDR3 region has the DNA TGTGCCAGCATTCTAAACACCGGGGAGCTGTTTTTT. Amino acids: CASILNTGELFF.

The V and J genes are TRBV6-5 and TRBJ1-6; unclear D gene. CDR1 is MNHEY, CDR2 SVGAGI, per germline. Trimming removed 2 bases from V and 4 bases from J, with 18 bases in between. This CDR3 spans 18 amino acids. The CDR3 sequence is CASSYAPTGYTYNSPLHF. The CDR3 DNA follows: TGTGCCAGCAGTTACGCCCCAACCGGGTACACTTATAATTCACCCCTCCACTTT.

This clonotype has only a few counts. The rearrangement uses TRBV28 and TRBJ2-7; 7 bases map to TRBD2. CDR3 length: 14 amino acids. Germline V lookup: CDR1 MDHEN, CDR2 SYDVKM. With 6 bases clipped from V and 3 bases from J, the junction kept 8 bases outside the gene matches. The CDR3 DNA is TGTGCCAGCAGCGAGATGAGCGGGAACTACGAGCAGTACTTC. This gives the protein CASSEMSGNYEQYF.

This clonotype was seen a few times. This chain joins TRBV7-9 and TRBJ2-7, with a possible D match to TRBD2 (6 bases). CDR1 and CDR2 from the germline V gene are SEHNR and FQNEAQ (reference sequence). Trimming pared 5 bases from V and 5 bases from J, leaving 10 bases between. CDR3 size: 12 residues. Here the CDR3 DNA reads TGTGCCAGCAGCAGCAGGGAGGACGAGCAGTACTTC. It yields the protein CASSSREDEQYF. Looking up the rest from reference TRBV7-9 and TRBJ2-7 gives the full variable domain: DTGVSQNPRHKITKRGQNVTFRCDPISEHNRLYWYRQTLGQGPEFLTYFQNEAQLEKSRLLSDRFSAERPKGSFSTLEIQRTEQGDSAMYLCASSSREDEQYFGPGTRLTVT.

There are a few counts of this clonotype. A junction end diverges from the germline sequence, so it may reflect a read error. This CDR3 is CASSFSGGELESLF. In DNA form, the CDR3 reads TGCGCCAGCAGCTTTAGCGGGGGAGAGCTCGAGTCACTCTTC. This chain links TRBV5-1 with TRBJ2-1; TRBD2 agrees at 9 bases. The CDR3 extends over 14 amino acids. Looked up from germline, CDR1 is SGHRS and CDR2 is YFSETQ.

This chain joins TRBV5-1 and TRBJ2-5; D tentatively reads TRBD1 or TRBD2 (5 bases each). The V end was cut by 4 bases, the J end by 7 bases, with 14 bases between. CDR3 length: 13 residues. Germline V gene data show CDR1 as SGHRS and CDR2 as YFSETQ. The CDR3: CASSTGRQGTQYF. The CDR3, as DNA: TGCGCCAGCAGCACGGGACGTCAGGGGACCCAGTACTTC.

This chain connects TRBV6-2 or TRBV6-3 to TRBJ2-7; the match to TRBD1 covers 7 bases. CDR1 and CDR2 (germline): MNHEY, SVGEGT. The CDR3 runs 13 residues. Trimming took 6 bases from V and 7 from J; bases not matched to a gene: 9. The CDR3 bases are TGTGCCAGCAGGCCGACAGGGTCAGGGGAGCAGTACTTC. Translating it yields CASRPTGSGEQYF.

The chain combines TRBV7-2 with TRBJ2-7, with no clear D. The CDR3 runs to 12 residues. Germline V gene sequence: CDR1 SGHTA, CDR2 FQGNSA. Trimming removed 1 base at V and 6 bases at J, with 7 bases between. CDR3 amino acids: CASSLGVGEQYF. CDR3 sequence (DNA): TGTGCCAGCAGCTTAGGAGTAGGCGAGCAGTACTTC.

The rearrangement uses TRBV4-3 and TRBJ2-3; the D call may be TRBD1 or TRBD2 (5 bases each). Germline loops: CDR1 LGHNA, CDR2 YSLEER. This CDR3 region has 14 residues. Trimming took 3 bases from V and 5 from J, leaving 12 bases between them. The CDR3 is CASSHPARGDTQYF. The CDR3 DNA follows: TGCGCCAGCAGCCACCCCGCGAGGGGAGATACGCAGTATTTT.

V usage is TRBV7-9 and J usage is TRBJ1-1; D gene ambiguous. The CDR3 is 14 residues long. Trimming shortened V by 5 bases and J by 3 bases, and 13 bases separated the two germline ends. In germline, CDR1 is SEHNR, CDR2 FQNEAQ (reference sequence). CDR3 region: CASSLPALDTEAFF. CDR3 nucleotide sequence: TGTGCCAGCAGCCTCCCCGCCCTAGACACTGAAGCTTTCTTT.

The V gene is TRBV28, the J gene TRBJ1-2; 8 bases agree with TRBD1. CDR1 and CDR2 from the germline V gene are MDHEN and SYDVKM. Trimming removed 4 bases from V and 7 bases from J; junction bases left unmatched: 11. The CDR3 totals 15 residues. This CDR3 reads CASSSPGGGVFGYTF. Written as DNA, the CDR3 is TGTGCCAGCAGTTCCCCAGGGGGCGGTGTTTTTGGCTACACCTTC.

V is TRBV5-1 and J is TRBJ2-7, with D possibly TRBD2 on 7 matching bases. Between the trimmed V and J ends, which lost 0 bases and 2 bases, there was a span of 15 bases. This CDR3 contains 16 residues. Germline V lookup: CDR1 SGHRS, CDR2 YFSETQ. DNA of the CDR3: TGCGCCAGCAGCTTGGGCGCCCGGGGGGCCGCCTACGAGCAGTACTTC. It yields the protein CASSLGARGAAYEQYF.

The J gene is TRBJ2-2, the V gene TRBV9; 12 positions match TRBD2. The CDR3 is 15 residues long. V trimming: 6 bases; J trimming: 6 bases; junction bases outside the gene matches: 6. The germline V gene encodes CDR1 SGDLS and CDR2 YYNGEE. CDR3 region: CASTAASGGAGELFF. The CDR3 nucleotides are TGTGCCAGCACCGCTGCTAGCGGGGGGGCCGGGGAGCTGTTTTTT.

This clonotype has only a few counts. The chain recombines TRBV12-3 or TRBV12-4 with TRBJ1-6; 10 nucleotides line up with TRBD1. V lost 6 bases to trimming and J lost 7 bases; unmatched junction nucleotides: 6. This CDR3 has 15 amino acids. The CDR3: CASSRQGQGNSPLHF. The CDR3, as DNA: TGTGCCAGCAGCCGACAGGGACAGGGGAATTCACCCCTCCACTTT.

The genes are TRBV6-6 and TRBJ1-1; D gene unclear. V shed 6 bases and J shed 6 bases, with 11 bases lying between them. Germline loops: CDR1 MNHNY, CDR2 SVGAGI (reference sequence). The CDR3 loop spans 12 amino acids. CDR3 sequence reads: CASRRVEAEAFF. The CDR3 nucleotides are TGTGCCAGCAGACGTGTCGAAGCTGAAGCTTTCTTT.

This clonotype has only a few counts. The CDR3 loop reads CASTSSLAVNTGELFF. The CDR3 region has the DNA TGTGCCAGCACCTCCTCACTAGCGGTGAACACCGGGGAGCTGTTTTTT. The gene calls are TRBV7-9 and TRBJ2-2; 8 bases align to TRBD2. With 7 bases clipped from V and 1 base from J, the junction kept 8 bases outside the gene matches. The germline V gene encodes CDR1 SEHNR and CDR2 FQNEAQ (reference sequence). CDR3 length: 16 residues. The full variable domain, in which reference TRBV7-9 and TRBJ2-2 provide the parts outside the CDR3, is DTGVSQNPRHKITKRGQNVTFRCDPISEHNRLYWYRQTLGQGPEFLTYFQNEAQLEKSRLLSDRFSAERPKGSFSTLEIQRTEQGDSAMYLCASTSSLAVNTGELFFGEGSRLTVL.

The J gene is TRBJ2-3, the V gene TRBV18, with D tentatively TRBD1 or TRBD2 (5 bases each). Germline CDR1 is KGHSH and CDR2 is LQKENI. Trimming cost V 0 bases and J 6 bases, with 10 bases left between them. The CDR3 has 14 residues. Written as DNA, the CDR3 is TGTGCCAGCTCACCACCGATGGGGGTTGATACGCAGTATTTT. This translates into CASSPPMGVDTQYF. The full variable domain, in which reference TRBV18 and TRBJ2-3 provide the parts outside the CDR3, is NAGVMQNPRHLVRRRGQEARLRCSPMKGHSHVYWYRQLPEEGLKFMVYLQKENIIDESGMPKERFSAEFPKEGPSILRIQQVVRGDSAAYFCASSPPMGVDTQYFGPGTRLTVL.

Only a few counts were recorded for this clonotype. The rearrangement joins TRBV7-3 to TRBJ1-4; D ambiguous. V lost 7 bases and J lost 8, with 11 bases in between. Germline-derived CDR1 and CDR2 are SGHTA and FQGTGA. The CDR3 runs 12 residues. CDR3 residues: CASIPEDEKLFF. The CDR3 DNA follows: TGTGCCAGCATACCGGAGGACGAAAAACTGTTTTTT.

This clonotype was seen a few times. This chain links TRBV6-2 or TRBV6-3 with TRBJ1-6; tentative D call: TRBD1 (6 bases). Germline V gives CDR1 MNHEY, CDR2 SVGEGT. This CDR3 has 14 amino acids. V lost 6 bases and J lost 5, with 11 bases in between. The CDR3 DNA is TGTGCCAGCAGGACCGGGACAAATAATTCACCCCTCCACTTT. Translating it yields CASRTGTNNSPLHF.